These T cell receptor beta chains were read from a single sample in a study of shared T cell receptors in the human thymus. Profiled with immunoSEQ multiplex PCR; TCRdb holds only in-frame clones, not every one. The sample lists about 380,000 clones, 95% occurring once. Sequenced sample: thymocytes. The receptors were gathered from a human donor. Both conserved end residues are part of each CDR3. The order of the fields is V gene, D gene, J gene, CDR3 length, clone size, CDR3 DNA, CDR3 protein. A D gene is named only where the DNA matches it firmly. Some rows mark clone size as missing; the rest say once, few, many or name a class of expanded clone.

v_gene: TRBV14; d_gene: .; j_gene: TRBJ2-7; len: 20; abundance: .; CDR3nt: TGTGCCAGCAGCCAAGAAGGAGGCAGGGGAGGTAGCGGGTCCCCCTACGAGCAGTACTTC; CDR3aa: CASSQEGGRGGSGSPYEQYF
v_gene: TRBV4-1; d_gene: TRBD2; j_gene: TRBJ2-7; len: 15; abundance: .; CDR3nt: TGCGCCAGCAGCCCAGAACCGGGACTAGCGGGATTGAGGTACTTC; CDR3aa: CASSPEPGLAGLRYF
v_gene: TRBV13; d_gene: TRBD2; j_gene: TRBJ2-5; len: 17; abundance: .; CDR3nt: TGTGCCAGCAGCTCCGATCTAGCGGGAGTCCTCCAAGAGACCCAGTACTTC; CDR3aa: CASSSDLAGVLQETQYF
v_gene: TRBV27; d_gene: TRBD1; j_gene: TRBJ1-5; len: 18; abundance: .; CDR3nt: TGTGCCAGCAGCTGTACCACAGACAGGGGATATAGCAATCAGCCCCAGCATTTT; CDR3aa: CASSCTTDRGYSNQPQHF
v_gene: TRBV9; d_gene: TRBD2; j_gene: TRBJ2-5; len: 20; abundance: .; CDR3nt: TGTGCCAGCAGCGGGTTAGGAGGAACTAGCGGGACCGGGCACCAAGAGACCCAGTACTTC; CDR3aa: CASSGLGGTSGTGHQETQYF
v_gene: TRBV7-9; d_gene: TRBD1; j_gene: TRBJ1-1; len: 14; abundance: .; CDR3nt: TGTGCCAGCAGCCCCTCAGGGGGCAACACTGAAGCTTTCTTT; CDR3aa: CASSPSGGNTEAFF
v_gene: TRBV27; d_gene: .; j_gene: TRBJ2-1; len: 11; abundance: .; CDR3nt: TGTGCCAGCAGTCATGGGAATGAGCAGTTCTTC; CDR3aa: CASSHGNEQFF
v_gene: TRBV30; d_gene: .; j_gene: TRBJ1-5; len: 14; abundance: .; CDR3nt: TGTGCCTGGACCGAGGGGCATAGCAATCAGCCCCAGCATTTT; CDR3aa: CAWTEGHSNQPQHF
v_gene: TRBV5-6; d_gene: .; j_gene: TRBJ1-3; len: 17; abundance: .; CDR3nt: TGTGCCAGCAGCTTGGGCCCAGCAGGCTTCTCTGGAAACACCATATATTTT; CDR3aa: CASSLGPAGFSGNTIYF
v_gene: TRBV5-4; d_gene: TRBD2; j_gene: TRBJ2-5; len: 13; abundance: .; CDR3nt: TGTGCCAGCAGCTCTAGCGGGAGGGAGACCCAGTACTTC; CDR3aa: CASSSSGRETQYF
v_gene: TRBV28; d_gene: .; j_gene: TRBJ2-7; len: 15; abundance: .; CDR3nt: TGTGCCAGCACCCCGTGGGGGGACCTGCCCTACGAGCAGTACTTC; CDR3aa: CASTPWGDLPYEQYF
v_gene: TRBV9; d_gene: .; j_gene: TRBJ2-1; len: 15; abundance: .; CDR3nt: TGTGCCAGCAGCGTAGTGGGGGCACCTTGGGAGGAGCAGTTCTTC; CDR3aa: CASSVVGAPWEEQFF
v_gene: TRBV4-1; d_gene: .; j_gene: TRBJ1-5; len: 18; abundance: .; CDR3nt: TGCGCCAGCAGCCACGTGGCGGGGGGGGGTGTTAGCAATCAGCCCCAGCATTTT; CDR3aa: CASSHVAGGGVSNQPQHF
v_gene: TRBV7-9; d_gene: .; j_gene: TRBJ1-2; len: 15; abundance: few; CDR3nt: TGTGCCAGCTGTAGGGCCGCGGTCCCTAACTATGGCTACACCTTC; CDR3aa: CASCRAAVPNYGYTF
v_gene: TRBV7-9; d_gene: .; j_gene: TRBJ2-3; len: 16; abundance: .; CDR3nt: TGTGCCAGCAGGCCCGACCCGAGTATACGCACAGATACGCAGTATTTT; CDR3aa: CASRPDPSIRTDTQYF
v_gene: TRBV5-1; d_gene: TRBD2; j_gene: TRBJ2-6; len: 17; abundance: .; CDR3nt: TGCGCCAGCAGCTCAGGGCGGGAGGGCCCTCGGGCCAACGTCCTGACTTTC; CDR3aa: CASSSGREGPRANVLTF
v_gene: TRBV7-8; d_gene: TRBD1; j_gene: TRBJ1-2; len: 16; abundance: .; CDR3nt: TGTGCCAGCAGCGTGCGACAGGGTCAAATTAACTATGGCTACACCTTC; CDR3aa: CASSVRQGQINYGYTF
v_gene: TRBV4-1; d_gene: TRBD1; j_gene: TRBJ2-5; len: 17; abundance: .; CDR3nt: TGCGCCAGCAGCCAAGTAGGGGACAGGGGGGCCCAAGAGACCCAGTACTTC; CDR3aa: CASSQVGDRGAQETQYF
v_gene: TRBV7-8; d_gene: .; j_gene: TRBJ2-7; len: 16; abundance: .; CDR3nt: TGTGCCAGCAGCCTGCATTTCGGGCGGGACTCCTACGAGCAGTACTTC; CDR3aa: CASSLHFGRDSYEQYF
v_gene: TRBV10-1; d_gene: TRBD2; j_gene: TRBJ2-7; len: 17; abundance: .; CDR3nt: TGCGCCAGCACTCCGACCCCCTTTACGGGAGGGAGAAACGAGCAGTACTTC; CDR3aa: CASTPTPFTGGRNEQYF
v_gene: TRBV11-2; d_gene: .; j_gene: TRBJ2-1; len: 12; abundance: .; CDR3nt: TGTGCCAGCAGCCCTACCTCTTATGAGCAGTTCTTC; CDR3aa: CASSPTSYEQFF
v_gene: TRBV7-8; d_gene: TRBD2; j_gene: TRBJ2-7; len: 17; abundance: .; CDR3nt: TGTGCCAGCAGCTTAGGGACTAGCGGGAGTTCTGCCTACGAGCAGTACTTC; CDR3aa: CASSLGTSGSSAYEQYF
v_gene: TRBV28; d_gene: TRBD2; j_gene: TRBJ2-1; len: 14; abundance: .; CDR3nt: TGTGCCAGCAGGCCGGGACTAGCAAGCAGGGAGCAGTTCTTC; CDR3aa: CASRPGLASREQFF
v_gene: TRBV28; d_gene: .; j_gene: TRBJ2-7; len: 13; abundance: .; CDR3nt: TGTGCCAGCAGGGGGTTCCCGGCTTGGGAGCAGTACTTC; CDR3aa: CASRGFPAWEQYF
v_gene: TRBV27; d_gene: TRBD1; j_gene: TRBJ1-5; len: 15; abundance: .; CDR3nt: TGTGCCAGCAGGGGGACAGGGTTTCGAAATCAGCCCCAGCATTTT; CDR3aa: CASRGTGFRNQPQHF
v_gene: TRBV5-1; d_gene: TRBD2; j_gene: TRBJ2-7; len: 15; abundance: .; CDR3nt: TGCGCCAGCAGCCCGGGGACTAGCGGAGGGGACGAGCAGTACTTC; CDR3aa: CASSPGTSGGDEQYF
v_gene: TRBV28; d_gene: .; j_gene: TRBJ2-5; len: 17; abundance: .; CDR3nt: TGTGCCAGCAGTTTATTAACGGGGGCGCGTTTTAGAGAGACCCAGTACTTC; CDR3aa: CASSLLTGARFRETQYF
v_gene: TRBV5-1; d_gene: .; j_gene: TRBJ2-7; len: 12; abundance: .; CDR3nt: TGCGCCAGCAGGGGTACGGTCTACGAGCAGTACTTC; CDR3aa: CASRGTVYEQYF
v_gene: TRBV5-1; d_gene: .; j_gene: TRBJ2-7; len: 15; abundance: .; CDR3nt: TGCGCCAGCAGCTTGGATCCCGGGGGTGCCTACGAGCAGTACTTC; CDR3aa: CASSLDPGGAYEQYF
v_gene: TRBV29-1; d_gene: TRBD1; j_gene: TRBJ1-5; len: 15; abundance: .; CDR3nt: TGCAGCGCTAGAGGGACAGGGGATAGCAATCAGCCCCAGCATTTT; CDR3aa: CSARGTGDSNQPQHF
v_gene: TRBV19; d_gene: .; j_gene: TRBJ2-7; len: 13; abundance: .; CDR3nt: TGTGCCAGTAGCCCAGGGGGGGGGACCCTTCAGTACTTC; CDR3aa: CASSPGGGTLQYF
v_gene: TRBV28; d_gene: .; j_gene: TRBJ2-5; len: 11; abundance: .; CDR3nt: TGTGCCAGCAGTCCACAAGAGACCCAGTACTTC; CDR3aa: CASSPQETQYF
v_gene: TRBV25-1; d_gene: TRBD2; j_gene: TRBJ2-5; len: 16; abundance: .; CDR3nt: TGTGCCAGCAGTGATGGGACTAGCGGGAGTGGTGAGACCCAGTACTTC; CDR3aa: CASSDGTSGSGETQYF
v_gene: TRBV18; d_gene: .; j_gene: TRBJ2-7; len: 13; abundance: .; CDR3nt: TGTGCCAGCTCACCGTCCGGGGACTACGAGCAGTACTTC; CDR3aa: CASSPSGDYEQYF
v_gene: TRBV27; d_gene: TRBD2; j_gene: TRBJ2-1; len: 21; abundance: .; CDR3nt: TGTGCCAGCAGTTTATCGGGGCAGAAAAAGCGGGAGGGCCGGGACTACAATGAGCAGTTCTTC; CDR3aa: CASSLSGQKKREGRDYNEQFF
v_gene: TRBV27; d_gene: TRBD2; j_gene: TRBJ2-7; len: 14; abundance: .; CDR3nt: TGTGCCAGCAGTTTTGCGGGAGGGCCCAACGAGCAGTACTTC; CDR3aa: CASSFAGGPNEQYF
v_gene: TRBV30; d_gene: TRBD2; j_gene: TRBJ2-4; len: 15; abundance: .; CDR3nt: TGTGCCTGGAGTAGACTAGCGGGCACCAAAAACATTCAGTACTTC; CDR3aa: CAWSRLAGTKNIQYF
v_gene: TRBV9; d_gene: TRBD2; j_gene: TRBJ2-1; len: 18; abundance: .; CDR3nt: TGTGCCAGCAGCGTAGTTGGGACTAGCGGGAGCGACTACAATGAGCAGTTCTTC; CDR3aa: CASSVVGTSGSDYNEQFF
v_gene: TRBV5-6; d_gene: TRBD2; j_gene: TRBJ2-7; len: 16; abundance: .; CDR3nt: TGTGCCAGCAGCACGGGACTAGCGGGCCGGACCTACGAGCAGTACTTC; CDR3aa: CASSTGLAGRTYEQYF
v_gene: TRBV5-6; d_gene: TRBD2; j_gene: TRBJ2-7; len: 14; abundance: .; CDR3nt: TGTGCCAGCAGCTTGGTAGCGGGTGACTACGAGCAGTACTTC; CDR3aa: CASSLVAGDYEQYF
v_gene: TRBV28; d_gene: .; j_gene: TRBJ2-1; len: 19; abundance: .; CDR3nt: TGTGCCAGCAGCTTTATTCCTTTCAGGGGCAAGGGGATCTACAATGAGCAGTTCTTC; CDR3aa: CASSFIPFRGKGIYNEQFF
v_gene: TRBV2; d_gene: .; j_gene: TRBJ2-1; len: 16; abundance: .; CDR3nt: TGTGCCAGCAGTGAGGAAGAAGGCCCACCCAGCAATGAGCAGTTCTTC; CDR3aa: CASSEEEGPPSNEQFF
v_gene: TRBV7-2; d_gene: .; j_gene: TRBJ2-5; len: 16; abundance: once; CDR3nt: TGTGCCAGCAGCCCCCACCCAAGGGGGACCCAAGAGACCCAGTACTTC; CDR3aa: CASSPHPRGTQETQYF
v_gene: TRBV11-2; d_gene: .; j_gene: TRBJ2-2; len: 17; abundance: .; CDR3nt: TGTGCCAGCAGCTTAGATATCGCGGGAAGGTACACCGGGGAGCTGTTTTTT; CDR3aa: CASSLDIAGRYTGELFF
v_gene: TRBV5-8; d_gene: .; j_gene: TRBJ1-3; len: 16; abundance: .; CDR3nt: TGTGCCAGCAGCTTGGGAACAGCGAGCTCTGGAAACACCATATATTTT; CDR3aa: CASSLGTASSGNTIYF
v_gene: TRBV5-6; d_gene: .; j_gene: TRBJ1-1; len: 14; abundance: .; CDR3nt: TGTGCCAGCAGCTTGTTGGGAAGGAACACTGAAGCTTTCTTT; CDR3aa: CASSLLGRNTEAFF
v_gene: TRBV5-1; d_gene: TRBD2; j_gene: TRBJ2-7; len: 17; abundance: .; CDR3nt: TGCGCCAGCAGCTCCGGAGGGAGGGGTCCGCTTTCCTACGAGCAGTACTTC; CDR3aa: CASSSGGRGPLSYEQYF
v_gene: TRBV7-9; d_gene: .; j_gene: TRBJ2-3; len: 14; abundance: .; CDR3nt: TGTGCCAGCAGCCCCCGGAGGTGGGGAAATACGCAGTATTTT; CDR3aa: CASSPRRWGNTQYF
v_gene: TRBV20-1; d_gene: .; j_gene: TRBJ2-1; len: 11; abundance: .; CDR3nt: TGCAGTTCTAAAGCGTGCAATGAGCAGTTCTTC; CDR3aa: CSSKACNEQFF
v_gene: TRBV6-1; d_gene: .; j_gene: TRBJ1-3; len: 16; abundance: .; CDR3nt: TGTGCCAGCAGTGAGTGGAACAGAACCTCTGGAAACACCATATATTTT; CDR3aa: CASSEWNRTSGNTIYF